The TCR beta chain under discussion was sequenced for a study of Ad26.COV2.S vaccination and SARS-CoV-2 variants. Whole-study results and caveats: In TCR breadth and depth analyses, total T cell responses may have been underestimated.

About this clone itself: Its antigen is currently unknown.

Repertoires were generated with immunoSEQ multiplex PCR, while TCRdb's copy carries only in-frame clones and drops some. The sample lists around 270,000 clones, around 88% occurring once. The ends were cut back, 4 bases at V and 7 bases at J, with 17 bases in the middle. Germline V gene sequence: CDR1 SGHRS, CDR2 YFSETQ. This CDR3 has 14 amino acids. Documented treatment: over 15 received Ad26.COV2.S at low or high dose, single or two shots; roughly 5 received placebo; per-sample allocation not given. Day 63 after the first vaccine or placebo injection was the time point for sampling. The source material was peripheral blood, sampled in a trial of Ad26.COV2.S vaccine versus placebo. This TCR came from a person aged 18 to 59 who received the Ad26.COV2.S COVID-19 vaccine or a placebo. The rearrangement uses TRBV5-1 and TRBJ2-5; D ambiguous. The CDR3 nucleotides are TGCGCCAGCAGCCTCGACCGAACCCCAGGGACCCAGTACTTC. Protein product: CASSLDRTPGTQYF.